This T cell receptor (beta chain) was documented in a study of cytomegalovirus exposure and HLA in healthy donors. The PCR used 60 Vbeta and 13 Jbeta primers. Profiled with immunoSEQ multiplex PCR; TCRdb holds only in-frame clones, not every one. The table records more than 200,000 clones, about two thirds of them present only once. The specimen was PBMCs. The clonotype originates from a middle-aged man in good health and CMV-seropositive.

The CDR3 spells CASSIGGTGELFF. CDR3 nucleotides: TGTGCCAGTAGTATAGGAGGGACCGGGGAGCTGTTTTTT. This chain links TRBV19 with TRBJ2-2; D might be TRBD2 (5 bases). Trimming shortened V by 1 base and J by 5 bases, and 5 bases separated the two germline ends. Germline assignment: CDR1 LNHDA and CDR2 SQIVND (reference sequence). This CDR3 comprises 13 residues.